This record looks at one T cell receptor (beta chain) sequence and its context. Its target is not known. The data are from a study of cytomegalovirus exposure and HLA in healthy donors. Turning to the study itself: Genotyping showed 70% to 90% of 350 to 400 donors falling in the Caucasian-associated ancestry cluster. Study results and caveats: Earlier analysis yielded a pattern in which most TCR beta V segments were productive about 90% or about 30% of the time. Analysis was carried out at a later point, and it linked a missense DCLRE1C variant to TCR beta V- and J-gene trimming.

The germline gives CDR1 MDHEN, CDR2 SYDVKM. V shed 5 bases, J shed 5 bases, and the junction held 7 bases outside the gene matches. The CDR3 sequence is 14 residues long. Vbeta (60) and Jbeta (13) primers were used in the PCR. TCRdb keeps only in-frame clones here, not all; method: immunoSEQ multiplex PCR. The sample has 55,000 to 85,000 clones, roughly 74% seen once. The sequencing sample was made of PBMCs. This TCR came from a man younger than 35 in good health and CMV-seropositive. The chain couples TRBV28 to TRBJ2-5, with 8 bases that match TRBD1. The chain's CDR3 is CASSPHSGGETQYF. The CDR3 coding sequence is TGTGCCAGCAGTCCCCATTCAGGGGGCGAGACCCAGTACTTC.